This T cell receptor (beta chain) was captured in a study of type 1 regulatory T cells. At the level of the study: T-allo10 is an in vitro-generated, Tr1-enriched CD4 T cell product specific for alloantigen.

This clonotype was seen ten or more times. Its specificity is not known. CDR3 length equals 14 residues. Losses at the gene ends were 4 bases for V and 2 bases for J; bases not matched to a gene: 4. Germline CDR1 reads SGHTA; CDR2 reads FQGNSA. TCRdb reanalysed the reads using MiXCR and keeps one entry per CDR3 protein. The sample lists roughly 68,000 distinct CDR3 sequences; around 60% were seen once. Sequenced: cultured T cells, either the whole culture or a sorted T cell fraction (not recorded which). The subset here: Tr1-enriched cell product generated in vitro against host alloantigens. The gene calls are TRBV7-2 and TRBJ2-7; 8 bases map to TRBD1. This receptor was taken from a human donor in good health. The CDR3 DNA is TGTGCCAGCAGCTCGGGACAGGTACCCTACGAGCAGTACTTC. Translating gives CASSSGQVPYEQYF.